Following are 10 T cell receptor beta chains from one sample sequenced in a study of T cell changes during pregnancy in multiple sclerosis. Produced via immunoSEQ multiplex PCR; TCRdb's table is partial and in-frame only. Seen here are approximately 60,000 clones, about 90% observed once, and the top ten hold around 2.3%. The sequenced sample was peripheral blood, obtained in the first trimester of pregnancy. These receptors all come from a female donor with multiple sclerosis, enrolled in a pregnancy study.

The count of this clone is one. The chain is built from TRBV18 and TRBJ1-1, with 7 positions matching TRBD1. Germline-derived CDR1 and CDR2 are KGHSH and LQKENI. V lost 3 bases and J lost 11; bases outside the gene matches: 9. The CDR3 has 13 residues. Written as DNA, the CDR3 is TGTGCCAGCTCACCGCAAGGGGGCCTGGGGGCTTTCTTT. Amino acids: CASSPQGGLGAFF.

This sequence joins TRBV4-3 and TRBJ2-3; 8 nucleotides align to TRBD2. The CDR3 is 17 residues long. Germline CDR1 LGHNA, CDR2 YSLEER. Trimming removed 0 bases from V and 1 base from J; junction bases left unmatched: 6. CDR3 amino acids: CASSQDQGLAGTDTQYF. The CDR3 DNA follows: TGCGCCAGCAGCCAAGATCAAGGACTAGCCGGCACAGATACGCAGTATTTT.

The gene calls are TRBV9 and TRBJ2-5; 7 bases are shared with TRBD2. V lost 5 bases and J lost 2; bases outside the gene matches: 9. The CDR3 is made up of 15 amino acids. CDR1 is SGDLS, CDR2 YYNGEE, per germline. The CDR3 protein is CASSASLAVQETQYF. DNA of the CDR3: TGTGCCAGCAGTGCTAGTCTAGCGGTGCAAGAGACCCAGTACTTC.

The rearrangement uses TRBV11-2 and TRBJ1-3, with 8 bases lining up with TRBD1. Germline V CDR1 and CDR2: SGHAT, FQNNGV. V shed 5 bases, J shed 0 bases, and the junction held 6 bases outside the gene matches. This CDR3 comprises 16 residues. The CDR3 loop reads CASSRWTGTSGNTIYF. CDR3 DNA sequence: TGTGCCAGCAGCCGATGGACAGGGACCTCTGGAAACACCATATATTTT.

The table lists this clone with a count of one. V usage is TRBV4-1 and J usage is TRBJ2-1; 7 nucleotides line up with TRBD2. This CDR3 region has 16 residues. Germline assignment: CDR1 MGHRA and CDR2 YSYEKL. Trimming took 1 base from V and 1 from J; bases not matched to a gene: 4. CDR3: CASSQVGRGSYNEQFF. The DNA of the CDR3 is TGCGCCAGCAGCCAAGTTGGGCGGGGGTCCTACAATGAGCAGTTCTTC.

The genes are TRBV19 and TRBJ1-1; no definite D call. The CDR3 spans 11 residues. V shed 1 base and J shed 8 bases, with 5 bases lying between them. The germline CDR1 and CDR2 sequences are LNHDA and SQIVND (reference sequence). The CDR3 loop is CASSIGLEAFF. The CDR3 bases are TGTGCCAGTAGTATAGGTCTAGAAGCTTTCTTT.

The V call is TRBV7-3, the J call TRBJ2-1; weak D call: TRBD2 (6 bases). Germline V lookup: CDR1 SGHTA, CDR2 FQGTGA. Trimming took 5 bases from V and 6 from J, leaving 17 bases between them. This CDR3 spans 15 amino acids. In DNA form, the CDR3 reads TGTGCCAGCAGCCCCGCGGCGGACTATCGCAATGAGCAGTTCTTC. Amino acid sequence: CASSPAADYRNEQFF.

The chain links TRBV9 to TRBJ2-1; 7 bases match TRBD1. The V segment lost 0 bases and the J segment 3 bases; nucleotides outside the gene matches: 3. This CDR3 spans 15 amino acids. Germline V gene sequence: CDR1 SGDLS, CDR2 YYNGEE. This CDR3 is CASSVGDRGYNEQFF. CDR3 in DNA: TGTGCCAGCAGCGTAGGGGACAGAGGCTACAATGAGCAGTTCTTC.

The chain uses TRBV4-3 and TRBJ2-3; TRBD2 agrees at 7 bases. The CDR3 length is 14 residues. V was pared by 0 bases and J by 3 bases, with 0 bases of the junction left unmatched. Germline values: CDR1 LGHNA, CDR2 YSLEER. This CDR3 is CASSQEGGTDTQYF. CDR3 nucleotides: TGCGCCAGCAGCCAAGAGGGAGGGACAGATACGCAGTATTTT.

The CDR3 is CASSLEALSIATEAFF. Written as DNA, the CDR3 is TGTGCCAGCAGCCTAGAAGCTCTTTCTATAGCCACTGAAGCTTTCTTT. The chain is built from TRBV2 and TRBJ1-1; D gene unclear. This CDR3 comprises 16 residues. Germline V gives CDR1 SNHLY, CDR2 FYNNEI. V was cut by 6 bases and J by 4 bases, with 21 bases left in between. Full variable domain (outside the CDR3, taken from reference TRBV2 and TRBJ1-1): EPEVTQTPSHQVTQMGQEVILRCVPISNHLYFYWYRQILGQKVEFLVSFYNNEISEKSEIFDDQFSVERPDGSNFTLKIRSTKLEDSAMYFCASSLEALSIATEAFFGQGTRLTVV.